The source of this TCR beta chain is a study of beta chain features in type 1 diabetes. Expressed TCRB transcripts got sequenced, as all isolated RNA was reverse transcribed. The average output of naive, central memory and regulatory T cell samples was approximately 3.6 million reads. Sequencing was performed with immunoSEQ multiplex PCR; in TCRdb, only in-frame clones are kept and a portion is missing. The sample holds about 280,000 clones, 14% to 15% seen once. Study-level results: In all four CD4+ subsets, TCRB CDR3 length was significantly, moderately reduced in type 1 diabetes.

This clone was recorded a few times. Its antigen remains unidentified. V gave up 5 bases and J gave up 2 bases; unmatched junction bases: 3. Germline assignment: CDR1 SGHAT and CDR2 FQNNGV. The CDR3 consists of 14 residues. The sequence came from a man aged 18 to 29 with type 1 diabetes. The chain links TRBV11-2 to TRBJ1-2; TRBD1 aligns across 9 bases. The sequencing input was naive CD4+ T cells from blood. The CDR3 region is CASSPGTGNYGYTF. For the CDR3, the DNA is TGTGCCAGCAGCCCGGGGACAGGGAACTATGGCTACACCTTC.